The 32 T cell receptor beta chains presented below share a single source sample, sequenced in a study of vaccination effects on CD4 cells after COVID-19. Their antigens are not known. The protocol was immunoSEQ multiplex PCR, while the TCRdb copy is restricted to in-frame clones and leaves out a portion. Found here are around 45,000 clones, around 76% of them singletons; the top ten hold roughly a tenth. CD4+ T cells specific for antigen were expanded with viral peptide pools by the ViraFEST assay before sequencing. Following culture for around 10 days, CD4+ T cells were isolated. Having tested negative for nucleocapsid antibodies, the vaccine recipients showed no prior SARS-CoV-2 infection. The specimen comprised CD4+ T cells from PBMCs cultured with SARS-CoV-2 spike peptides, sampled before COVID-19 vaccination. These receptors came from a human donor who received a COVID-19 vaccine.

The chain couples TRBV7-8 to TRBJ1-1; TRBD1 agrees at 9 bases. Per germline, CDR1 SGHVS and CDR2 FQNEAQ. J was trimmed by 5 bases and V by 5 bases; bases with no gene match: 6. The CDR3 totals 14 residues. The CDR3 region is CASSDPGTGTEAFF. Written as DNA, the CDR3 is TGTGCCAGCAGCGATCCCGGGACAGGGACTGAAGCTTTCTTT.

The genes are TRBV19 and TRBJ1-2, with 11 positions matching TRBD1. Germline V gives CDR1 LNHDA, CDR2 SQIVND (reference sequence). V trimming: 5 bases; J trimming: 0 bases; junction bases outside the gene matches: 8. CDR3 length equals 17 residues. CDR3 DNA sequence: TGTGCCAGTAGTCCTCGGACAGGGGGCGGCACTAACTATGGCTACACCTTC. It encodes CASSPRTGGGTNYGYTF.

This rearrangement joins TRBV5-4 to TRBJ2-4, with D maybe TRBD2 (5 bases). Germline V gives CDR1 SGHNT, CDR2 YYREEE (reference sequence). V was shortened by 5 bases and J by 1 base, with 13 bases between the two germline ends. The CDR3 is made up of 15 amino acids. This CDR3 reads CASSMRTGAKNIQYF. CDR3 in DNA: TGTGCCAGCAGTATGAGAACGGGGGCCAAAAACATTCAGTACTTC.

The V call is TRBV15, the J call TRBJ1-2; D is perhaps TRBD1 (5 bases). The ends were cut back, 6 bases at V and 6 bases at J, with 23 bases in the middle. Germline V gene sequence: CDR1 LNHNV, CDR2 YYDKDF (reference sequence). CDR3 length equals 16 residues. The CDR3 spells CATRGATAYGGNGYTF. CDR3 bases: TGTGCCACCAGAGGGGCAACAGCTTACGGGGGAAATGGCTACACCTTC. Together with reference TRBV15 and TRBJ1-2, the CDR3 gives the full variable domain: DAMVIQNPRYQVTQFGKPVTLSCSQTLNHNVMYWYQQKSSQAPKLLFHYYDKDFNNEADTPDNFQSRRPNTSFCFLDIRSPGLGDTAMYLCATRGATAYGGNGYTFGSGTRLTVV.

The rearrangement links TRBV2 to TRBJ2-7; 10 positions match TRBD1. V shed 4 bases, J shed 6 bases, and the junction held 6 bases outside the gene matches. The germline gives CDR1 SNHLY, CDR2 FYNNEI. The CDR3 spans 14 residues. The CDR3 nucleotides are TGTGCCAGCAGTGGGCGGACAGGGGGATCCGAGCAGTACGTC. The encoded protein is CASSGRTGGSEQYV.

The J gene is TRBJ2-2, the V gene TRBV24-1, with D unresolved. V gave up 6 bases and J gave up 1 base, with 5 bases separating them. CDR1 is KGHDR, CDR2 SFDVKD, per germline. This CDR3 spans 13 amino acids. CDR3 sequence (DNA): TGTGCCACCAGTACGCTGAACACCGGGGAGCTGTTTTTT. It codes for CATSTLNTGELFF.

The chain recombines TRBV5-1 with TRBJ1-1; D remains unclear. The germline V gene has CDR1 SGHRS and CDR2 YFSETQ. The CDR3 sequence is 13 residues long. Deletions cut 0 bases from V and 6 bases from J, with 9 bases between. CDR3: CASSLGRGAEAFF. CDR3 nucleotides: TGCGCCAGCAGCTTGGGTCGGGGAGCTGAAGCTTTCTTT.

This clone showed up just a few times. The chain recombines TRBV14 with TRBJ2-3; a possible D gene is TRBD1 (7 bases). Trimming removed 3 bases at V and 5 bases at J, with 15 bases between. This CDR3 comprises 15 residues. Germline CDR1 SGHDN, CDR2 FVKESK. CDR3: CASSQGLSGGDTQYF. CDR3 DNA sequence: TGTGCCAGCAGCCAGGGACTCTCAGGGGGAGATACGCAGTATTTT.

CDR3 nucleotides: TGTGCCGGCTACAGGGGGCCCACTGAAGCTTTCTTT. The encoded protein is CAGYRGPTEAFF. The V call is TRBV30, the J call TRBJ1-1; 9 bases map to TRBD1. The CDR3 length is 12 residues. Germline V gene sequence: CDR1 GTSNPN, CDR2 SVGIG (reference sequence). J gave up 4 bases and V 8 bases, and 5 bases lay outside the gene matches.

The V and J genes are TRBV7-3 and TRBJ2-3; weak D call: TRBD2 (6 bases). This CDR3 spans 15 amino acids. The germline V and J ends were trimmed by 5 bases and 2 bases, with 14 bases remaining between them. The germline V gene has CDR1 SGHTA and CDR2 FQGTGA. The CDR3 here is CASSGGTFLTDTQYF. The CDR3 DNA reads TGTGCCAGCAGCGGAGGGACTTTTCTCACAGATACGCAGTATTTT.

V gene TRBV10-1 combines with J gene TRBJ2-4; TRBD2 might be the D (5 bases). CDR3 length: 17 residues. The V gene's germline CDR1 is WNHNN and CDR2 SYGVQD (reference sequence). Trimming shortened V by 6 bases and J by 0 bases, and 18 bases separated the two germline ends. The CDR3 sequence is CASSLDLLGRAKNIQYF. CDR3 coding DNA: TGCGCCAGCAGCCTGGACCTTTTAGGGAGAGCCAAAAACATTCAGTACTTC.

The chain carries TRBV5-8 and TRBJ1-5; D remains ambiguous. The germline V and J ends were trimmed by 2 bases and 2 bases, with 11 bases remaining between them. Germline assignment: CDR1 SGHTS and CDR2 YDEGEE. This CDR3 has 15 residues. CDR3 sequence: CASSLRQVGNQPQHF. The CDR3 bases are TGTGCCAGCAGCTTAAGGCAGGTGGGCAATCAGCCCCAGCATTTT.

This chain joins TRBV7-2 and TRBJ1-4; D is perhaps TRBD1 (5 bases). The CDR3 has 13 amino acids. Trimming cost V 3 bases and J 4 bases, with 6 bases left between them. Per germline, CDR1 SGHTA and CDR2 FQGNSA. The CDR3 DNA reads as TGTGCCAGCAGCTTCAGGGTTAATGAAAAACTGTTTTTT. Translation: CASSFRVNEKLFF.

V usage is TRBV7-9 and J usage is TRBJ1-6, with D unclear. Per germline, CDR1 SEHNR and CDR2 FQNEAQ (reference sequence). V dropped 5 bases and J dropped 9 bases, with 20 bases sitting between them. CDR3 length: 16 residues. The DNA of the CDR3 is TGTGCCAGCAGCACCCTGGACGGTACTCTGGGTTCACCCCTCCACTTT. Its protein is CASSTLDGTLGSPLHF.

Here the CDR3 reads CASSATHLAGGPAGELFF. The CDR3 DNA reads as TGTGCCAGCAGCGCGACCCATCTAGCGGGGGGGCCCGCCGGGGAGCTGTTTTTT. The chain is built from TRBV2 and TRBJ2-2, with 12 bases identical to TRBD2. Germline CDR1 is SNHLY and CDR2 is FYNNEI. The CDR3 covers 18 residues. After removal of 6 bases from V and 6 bases from J, the junction contained 14 bases not matched to a gene. Full variable domain (missing parts from reference TRBV2 and TRBJ2-2): EPEVTQTPSHQVTQMGQEVILRCVPISNHLYFYWYRQILGQKVEFLVSFYNNEISEKSEIFDDQFSVERPDGSNFTLKIRSTKLEDSAMYFCASSATHLAGGPAGELFFGEGSRLTVL.

The rearrangement uses TRBV5-1 and TRBJ2-3, with 9 bases aligning to TRBD2. V shed 4 bases and J 4 bases; nucleotides not matched to a gene: 4. This CDR3 contains 14 residues. Germline V lookup: CDR1 SGHRS, CDR2 YFSETQ. DNA for the CDR3: TGCGCCAGCAGCGGGGGACTAGCTGCAGATACGCAGTATTTT. Protein sequence: CASSGGLAADTQYF.

V is TRBV5-1 and J is TRBJ2-7; TRBD1 matches 8 bases. Losses at the gene ends were 4 bases for V and 6 bases for J; bases not matched to a gene: 9. The CDR3 is 14 amino acids. Germline lookup yields CDR1 SGHRS and CDR2 YFSETQ. The CDR3 spells CASSPGQGVSEQYV. The CDR3 region has the DNA TGCGCCAGCAGCCCCGGACAGGGTGTGAGCGAGCAGTACGTC.

This rearrangement joins TRBV15 to TRBJ2-1; D gene unclear. The germline V and J ends were trimmed by 0 bases and 7 bases, with 7 bases remaining between them. Germline assignment: CDR1 LNHNV and CDR2 YYDKDF (reference sequence). This CDR3 comprises 13 residues. The CDR3 is CATSRDQGNEQFF. The DNA of the CDR3 is TGTGCCACCAGCAGAGATCAAGGGAATGAGCAGTTCTTC. Full variable domain (outside the CDR3, taken from reference TRBV15 and TRBJ2-1): DAMVIQNPRYQVTQFGKPVTLSCSQTLNHNVMYWYQQKSSQAPKLLFHYYDKDFNNEADTPDNFQSRRPNTSFCFLDIRSPGLGDTAMYLCATSRDQGNEQFFGPGTRLTVL.

This CDR3 is CASASSGANYGYTF. The CDR3 nucleotides read TGCGCCAGCGCATCATCGGGCGCTAACTATGGCTACACCTTC. V and J are TRBV10-2 and TRBJ1-2, with D hard to call. V gave up 8 bases and J gave up 0 bases, with 13 bases separating them. CDR1 is WSHSY, CDR2 SAAADI, per germline. The CDR3 has 14 residues.

The chain uses TRBV10-3 and TRBJ2-2; 12 nucleotides align to TRBD1. Germline V gives CDR1 ENHRY, CDR2 SYGVKD. This CDR3 is built from 14 residues. V shed 3 bases and J 13 bases; nucleotides not matched to a gene: 6. The CDR3, as DNA: TGTGCCATCAGTGACGGGGACAGGGGGCTAAGGCTGTTTTTT. It translates to CAISDGDRGLRLFF.

The J gene is TRBJ2-5, the V gene TRBV6-5; 7 nucleotides agree with TRBD1. Germline CDR1 MNHEY, CDR2 SVGAGI. V gave up 6 bases and J gave up 4 bases; unmatched junction bases: 8. The CDR3 is made up of 14 amino acids. As DNA, the CDR3 is TGTGCCAGCAGCTGGACAGCAGGGGGAGAGACCCAGTACTTC. Encoded protein: CASSWTAGGETQYF.

This chain uses TRBV18 with TRBJ1-1; D remains ambiguous. The CDR3 loop spans 13 amino acids. V gave up 2 bases and J gave up 1 base, with 5 bases separating them. Germline V gene sequence: CDR1 KGHSH, CDR2 LQKENI. CDR3 protein: CASSPSPNTEAFF. Written as DNA, the CDR3 is TGTGCCAGCTCACCATCGCCGAACACTGAAGCTTTCTTT.

This clone was seen a few times. The V and J genes are TRBV28 and TRBJ1-6; 7 nucleotides match TRBD1. The junction had 3 bases not matched to a gene; V was cut back by 2 bases and J by 2 bases. Germline CDR1 MDHEN, CDR2 SYDVKM. This CDR3 spans 16 amino acids. DNA for the CDR3: TGTGCCAGCAGTTTAGGTGGGACAGCCTATAATTCACCCCTCCACTTT. This gives the protein CASSLGGTAYNSPLHF.

The chain couples TRBV6-1 to TRBJ2-1; D is undetermined. Trimming removed 1 base at V and 9 bases at J, with 7 bases between. The germline V gene encodes CDR1 MNHNS and CDR2 SASEGT. This CDR3 has 12 residues. CDR3 amino acids: CASSEVGIEQFF. The DNA of the CDR3 is TGTGCCAGCAGTGAAGTTGGGATTGAGCAGTTCTTC.

This chain links TRBV7-9 with TRBJ1-3, with D tentatively TRBD1 (6 bases). This CDR3 has 15 amino acids. Trimming shortened V by 5 bases and J by 4 bases, and 15 bases separated the two germline ends. Germline loops: CDR1 SEHNR, CDR2 FQNEAQ (reference sequence). The CDR3: CASSPQGQAGNTIYF. For the CDR3, the DNA is TGTGCCAGCAGCCCGCAGGGGCAAGCGGGAAACACCATATATTTT.

This clone was seen a single time. The chain combines TRBV4-2 with TRBJ1-1; 7 bases are shared with TRBD1. The J segment lost 3 bases and the V segment lost 5 bases, leaving 9 bases of the junction unmatched. This CDR3 region has 15 residues. Germline loops: CDR1 LGHNA, CDR2 YNFKEQ. The CDR3 DNA follows: TGTGCCAGCAGCTCTCTTACAGGGGTTTACACTGAAGCTTTCTTT. The encoded protein is CASSSLTGVYTEAFF.

This clone was counted once. V and J are TRBV9 and TRBJ1-6; 7 positions agree with TRBD1. The germline CDR1 and CDR2 sequences are SGDLS and YYNGEE. V shed 4 bases and J 9 bases; nucleotides not matched to a gene: 4. This CDR3 spans 13 amino acids. The CDR3 loop is CASSSDRFSPLHF. The CDR3 DNA reads TGTGCCAGCAGCTCGGACAGGTTTTCACCCCTCCACTTT.

The rearrangement links TRBV24-1 to TRBJ2-2; 9 bases line up with TRBD1. The CDR3 runs to 14 residues. J lost 6 bases, V lost 3 bases, and 1 base had no gene match. Germline V gene lookup returns CDR1 KGHDR and CDR2 SFDVKD. The CDR3 DNA follows: TGTGCCACCAGTGATGACAGGGGGGCCGGGGAGCTGTTTTTT. Translated: CATSDDRGAGELFF.

This rearrangement joins TRBV6-4 to TRBJ2-1; TRBD1 aligns across 10 bases. Germline-derived CDR1 and CDR2 are MRHNA and SNTAGT. The J segment lost 9 bases and the V segment lost 5 bases, leaving 4 bases of the junction unmatched. The CDR3 is 13 amino acids. This chain's CDR3 is CASSRQGASEQFF. The CDR3 coding sequence is TGTGCCAGCAGTCGACAGGGGGCGTCTGAGCAGTTCTTC.

This clone was seen just once. V is TRBV5-6 and J is TRBJ1-6, with a tentative D call TRBD1 (5 bases). Germline loops: CDR1 SGHDT, CDR2 YYEEEE. The germline V and J ends were trimmed by 1 base and 0 bases, with 17 bases remaining between them. The length of the CDR3 is 19 residues. The CDR3 is CASSLRRGRPSSYNSPLHF. In nucleotides, the CDR3 is TGTGCCAGCAGCTTGAGGAGGGGCAGGCCGAGCTCCTATAATTCACCCCTCCACTTT.

This chain uses TRBV19 with TRBJ1-5; D remains ambiguous. CDR1 and CDR2 from the germline V gene are LNHDA and SQIVND (reference sequence). V was shortened by 5 bases and J by 0 bases, with 11 bases between the two germline ends. The CDR3 consists of 15 residues. The CDR3 protein is CASSLAANSNQPQHF. The CDR3 DNA follows: TGTGCCAGTAGTTTGGCAGCTAATAGCAATCAGCCCCAGCATTTT.

In nucleotides, the CDR3 is TGTGCCAGCAGTTTATGGGCACCAAATCAGCCCCAGCATTTT. Its protein product is CASSLWAPNQPQHF. This chain joins TRBV28 and TRBJ1-5, with unresolved D. CDR1 is MDHEN and CDR2 is SYDVKM in the germline V gene. This CDR3 comprises 14 residues. Trimming left V 0 bases short and J 4 bases short, with 7 bases between.